This T cell receptor (beta chain) was obtained from a study of T cell responses to AZD1222 COVID-19 vaccine (dated by TCRdb to the early 2020s). Concerning the study at large: AZD1222 recipients with second doses at about 4 weeks or about 12 weeks were pooled, because spike-specific TCR depth and breadth did not differ between schedules. A total of under 250 trial participants underwent TCR sequencing, of whom roughly 210 had received two doses of AZD1222 and roughly 26 had received two doses of the MenACWY control vaccine. Trial participants were enrolled by age into 18-55, 56-69 and 70-plus year subgroups, with about 150, 28 and 57 TCR-sequenced participants respectively. Points the paper makes about the study in general: Because no day 14 peak-response samples were available, the repertoires could be characterized only after the peak T cell response. Participants were mostly white British, with more females than males. The authors suggested clonal diversity may have been underestimated. The 56-69-year group was small, and its depth increase did not reach significance, likely because of low power. Nearly half of unique spike-specific TCRs reportedly recognized epitopes outside regions mutated in the B.1.351 and B.1.1.7 variants. Conclusions about previously exposed vaccinees were limited because only six or seven AZD1222 recipients were SARS-CoV-2 seropositive at baseline. After two AZD1222 doses, spike-specific TCR breadth and depth were significantly higher than at day 0 and than in MenACWY recipients. CD4 TCRs associated with the vaccine covered the entire spike protein, and the dominant responses were in regions 160-218 and 743-854.

A note on this clone: No cognate antigen has been identified for it. One junction end does not reproduce the germline sequence, and a read error may be involved.

In light of the paper, this sample's time point label describes: baseline before first vaccination. Vaccinee samples came from UK trials COV001 and COV002, including a single-blind randomized controlled phase 2/3 trial of AZD1222 (ChAdOx1 nCoV-19) in healthy adults. For TCRbeta chain sequencing, PBMC samples were collected from trial participants at day 0 and at day 28 after the second dose. The CDR3 regions of human TCRbeta chains were analyzed by immunosequencing. The study's own analysis went as follows. Repertoire TCRs were matched against a reference library of SARS-CoV-2-specific TCRs generated with the MIRA antigen-specificity platform. Breadth was defined as the fraction of unique TCRs that were SARS-CoV-2-associated. Depth was defined as the fraction of total T cells that were SARS-CoV-2-associated. Using the MIRA data, every spike-specific TCR was mapped to the spike region that the TCR reacted to and assigned to either a CD4 or a CD8 class. Log10-transformed breadth and depth values were compared by one-way ANOVA with Sidak's multiple comparisons tests. TCRdb retrieved this table from immuneACCESS and kept in-frame rearrangements only. Not all clones are present; in checked studies, unresolved V genes account for under half, and no reason is known for the remainder. The V and J calls and clone size are taken from that table; D and trimming were inferred from the DNA. This sample is represented by around 170,000 clones; approximately 91% of them were singletons. Over 0.75% of the sample lies in the top ten.

The source of this sequence is an adult in good health. Sequences were derived from peripheral blood, sampled on day 0 of AZD1222 vaccination.

The DNA is as follows: TGTGCCAGCAGCTTAGTGGGGACAAGGGTCCCACCTTATGGCTGCACCTTC. This gives the protein CASSLVGTRVPPYGCTF. The sequence joins TRBV7-9 to TRBJ1-2, and TRBD1 may be the D gene, going by 6 matching bases. Spanning cysteine to phenylalanine, the CDR3 consists of 17 amino acids. The CDR3 DNA has 51 bases and is translated from base 1. Looking up the germline V gene (reference sequence) yields CDR1 SEHNR and CDR2 FQNEAQ.